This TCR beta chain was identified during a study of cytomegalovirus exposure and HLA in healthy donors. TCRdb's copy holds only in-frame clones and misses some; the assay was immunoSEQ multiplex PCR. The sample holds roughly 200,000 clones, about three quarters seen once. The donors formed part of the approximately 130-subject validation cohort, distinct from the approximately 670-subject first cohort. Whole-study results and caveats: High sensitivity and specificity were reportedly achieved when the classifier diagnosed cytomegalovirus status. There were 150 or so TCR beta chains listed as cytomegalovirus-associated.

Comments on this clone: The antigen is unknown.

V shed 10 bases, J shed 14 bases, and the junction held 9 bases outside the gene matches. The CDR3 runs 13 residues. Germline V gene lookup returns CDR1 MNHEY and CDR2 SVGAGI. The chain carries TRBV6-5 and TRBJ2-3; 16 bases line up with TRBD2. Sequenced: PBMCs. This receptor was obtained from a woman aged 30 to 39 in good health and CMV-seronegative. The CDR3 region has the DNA TGTGCCATCACGGGACTAGCGGGAGGGCGGATGTATTTT. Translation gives CAITGLAGGRMYF.